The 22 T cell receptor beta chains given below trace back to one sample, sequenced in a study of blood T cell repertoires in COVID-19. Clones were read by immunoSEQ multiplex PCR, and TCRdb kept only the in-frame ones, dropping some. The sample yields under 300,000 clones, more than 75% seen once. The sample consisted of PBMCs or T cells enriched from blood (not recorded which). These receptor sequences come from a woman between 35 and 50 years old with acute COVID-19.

This chain's CDR3 is CASSLDGAAPLHF. Written as DNA, the CDR3 is TGTGCCAGCAGCTTAGATGGAGCTGCACCCCTCCACTTT. The V call is TRBV11-1, the J call TRBJ1-6; D is ambiguous. The CDR3 totals 13 residues. The V end lost 1 base, the J end lost 11 bases, and 9 bases lay between the germline ends. Germline values: CDR1 SGHAT, CDR2 FQDESV (reference sequence).

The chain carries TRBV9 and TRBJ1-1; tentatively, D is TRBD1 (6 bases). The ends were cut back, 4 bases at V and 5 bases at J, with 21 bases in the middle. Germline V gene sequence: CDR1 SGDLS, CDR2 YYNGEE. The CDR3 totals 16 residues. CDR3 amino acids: CASSSPSGGRGTEAFF. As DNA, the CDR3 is TGTGCCAGCAGCTCCCCCTCGGGGGGGCGGGGTACTGAAGCTTTCTTT.

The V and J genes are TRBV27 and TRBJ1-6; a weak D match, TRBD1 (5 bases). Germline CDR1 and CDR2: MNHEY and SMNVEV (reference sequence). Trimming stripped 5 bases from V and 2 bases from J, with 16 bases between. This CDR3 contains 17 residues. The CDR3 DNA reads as TGTGCCAGCAGTCCTCGGGGGAGGGCAACCTATAATTCACCCCTCCACTTT. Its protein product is CASSPRGRATYNSPLHF.

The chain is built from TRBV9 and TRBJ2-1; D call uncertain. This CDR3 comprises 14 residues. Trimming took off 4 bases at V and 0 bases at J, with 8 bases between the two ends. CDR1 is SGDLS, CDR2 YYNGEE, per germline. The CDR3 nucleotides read TGTGCCAGCAGCCCGCAGGACTCCTACAATGAGCAGTTCTTC. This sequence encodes CASSPQDSYNEQFF.

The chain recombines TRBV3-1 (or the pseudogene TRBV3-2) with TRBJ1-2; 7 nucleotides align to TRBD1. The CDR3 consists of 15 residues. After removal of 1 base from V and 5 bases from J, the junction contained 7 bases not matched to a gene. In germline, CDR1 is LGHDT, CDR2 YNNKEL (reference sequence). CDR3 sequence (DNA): TGTGCCAGCAGCCAAGTAGGACAGGCGGGATATGGCTACACCTTC. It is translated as CASSQVGQAGYGYTF.

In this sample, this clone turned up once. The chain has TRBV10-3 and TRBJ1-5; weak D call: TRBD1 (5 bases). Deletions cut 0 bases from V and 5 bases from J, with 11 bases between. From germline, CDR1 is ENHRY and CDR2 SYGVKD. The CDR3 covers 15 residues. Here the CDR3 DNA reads TGTGCCATCAGTGAGTCGGCAGGGTCGCATCAGCCCCAGCATTTT. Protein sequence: CAISESAGSHQPQHF.

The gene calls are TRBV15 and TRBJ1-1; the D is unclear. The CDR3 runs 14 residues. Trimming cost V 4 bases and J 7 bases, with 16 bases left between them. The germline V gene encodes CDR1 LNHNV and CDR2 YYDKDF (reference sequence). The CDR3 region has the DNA TGTGCCACCAGCACCAATCGGGGATCCGGTGAAGCTTTCTTT. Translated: CATSTNRGSGEAFF.

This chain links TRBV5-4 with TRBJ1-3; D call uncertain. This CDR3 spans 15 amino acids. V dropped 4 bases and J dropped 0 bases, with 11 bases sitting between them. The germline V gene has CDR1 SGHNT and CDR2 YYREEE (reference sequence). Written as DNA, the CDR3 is TGTGCCAGCAGCGACCCACAGAGCTCTGGAAACACCATATATTTT. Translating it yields CASSDPQSSGNTIYF.

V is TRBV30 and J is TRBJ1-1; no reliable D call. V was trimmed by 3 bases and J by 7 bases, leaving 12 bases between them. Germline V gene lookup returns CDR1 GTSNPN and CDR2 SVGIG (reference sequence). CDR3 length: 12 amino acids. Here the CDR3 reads CAWSQDRVEAFF. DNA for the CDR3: TGTGCCTGGAGCCAAGACCGGGTTGAAGCTTTCTTT. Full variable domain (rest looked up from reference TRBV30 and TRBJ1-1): SQTIHQWPATLVQPVGSPLSLECTVEGTSNPNLYWYRQAAGRGLQLLFYSVGIGQISSEVPQNLSASRPQDRQFILSSKKLLLSDSGFYLCAWSQDRVEAFFGQGTRLTVV.

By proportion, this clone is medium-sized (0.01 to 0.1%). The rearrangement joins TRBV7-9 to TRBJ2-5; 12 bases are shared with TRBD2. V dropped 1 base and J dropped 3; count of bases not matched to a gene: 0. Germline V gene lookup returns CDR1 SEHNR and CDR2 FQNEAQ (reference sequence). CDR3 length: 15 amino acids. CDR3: CASSLGLAGEETQYF. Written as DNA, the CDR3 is TGTGCCAGCAGCTTAGGACTAGCGGGGGAAGAGACCCAGTACTTC.

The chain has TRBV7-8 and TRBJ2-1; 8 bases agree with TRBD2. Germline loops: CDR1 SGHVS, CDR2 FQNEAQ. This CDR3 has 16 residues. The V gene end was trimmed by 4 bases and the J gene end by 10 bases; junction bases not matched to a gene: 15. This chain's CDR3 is CASSYRLAGPVGEQFF. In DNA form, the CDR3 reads TGTGCCAGCAGCTACCGTCTAGCGGGCCCTGTGGGCGAGCAGTTCTTC.

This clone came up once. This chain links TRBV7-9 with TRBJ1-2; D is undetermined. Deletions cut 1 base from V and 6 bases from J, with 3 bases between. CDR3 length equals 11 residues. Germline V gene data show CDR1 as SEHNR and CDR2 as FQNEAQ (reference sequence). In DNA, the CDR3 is TGTGCCAGCAGCTTAGGTAATGGCTACACCTTC. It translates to CASSLGNGYTF.

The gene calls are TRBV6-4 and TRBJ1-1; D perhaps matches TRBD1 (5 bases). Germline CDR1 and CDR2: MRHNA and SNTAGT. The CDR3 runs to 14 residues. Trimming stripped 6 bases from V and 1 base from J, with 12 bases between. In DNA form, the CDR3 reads TGTGCCAGCAGGCCACAAAGGGGGAACACTGAAGCTTTCTTT. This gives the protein CASRPQRGNTEAFF.

CDR3 in DNA: TGTGCCAGCAGCCCACTCAGCGGGAGTAAGGAGCAGTACTTC. This translates into CASSPLSGSKEQYF. The chain recombines TRBV7-6 with TRBJ2-7; 8 nucleotides match TRBD2. Looked up from germline, CDR1 is SGHVS and CDR2 is FNYEAQ. This CDR3 spans 14 amino acids. The V and J ends lost 5 bases and 7 bases, in that order; junction bases with no gene match: 10.

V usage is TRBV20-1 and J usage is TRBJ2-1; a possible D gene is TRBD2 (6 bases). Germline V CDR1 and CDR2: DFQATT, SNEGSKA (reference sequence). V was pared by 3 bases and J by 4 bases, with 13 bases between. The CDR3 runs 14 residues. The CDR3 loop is CSASVLAPYNEQFF. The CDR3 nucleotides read TGCAGTGCTAGTGTTCTAGCGCCTTACAATGAGCAGTTCTTC.

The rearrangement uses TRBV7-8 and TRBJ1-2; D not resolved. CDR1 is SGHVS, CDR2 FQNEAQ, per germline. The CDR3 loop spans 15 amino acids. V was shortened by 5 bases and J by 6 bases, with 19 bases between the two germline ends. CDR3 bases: TGTGCCAGCAGCGAACGGGAGGGCCCAGCCCATGGCTACACCTTC. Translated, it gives CASSEREGPAHGYTF.

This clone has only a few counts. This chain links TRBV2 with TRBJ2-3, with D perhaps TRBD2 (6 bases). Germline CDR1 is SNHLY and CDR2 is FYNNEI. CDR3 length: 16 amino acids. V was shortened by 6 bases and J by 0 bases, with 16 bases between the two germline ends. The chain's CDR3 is CASSVRAGTSTDTQYF. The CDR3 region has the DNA TGTGCCAGCAGCGTTCGGGCGGGAACTAGCACAGATACGCAGTATTTT.

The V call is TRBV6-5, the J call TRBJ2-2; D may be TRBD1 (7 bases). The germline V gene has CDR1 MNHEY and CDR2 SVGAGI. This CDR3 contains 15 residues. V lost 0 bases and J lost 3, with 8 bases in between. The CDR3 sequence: CASSYSRGDTGELFF. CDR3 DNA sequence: TGTGCCAGCAGTTACTCCAGGGGGGACACCGGGGAGCTGTTTTTT.

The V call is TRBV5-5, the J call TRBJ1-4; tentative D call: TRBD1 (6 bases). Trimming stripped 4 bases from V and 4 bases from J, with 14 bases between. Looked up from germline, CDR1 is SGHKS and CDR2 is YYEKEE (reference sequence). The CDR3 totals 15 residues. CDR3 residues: CASSPWTAFNEKLFF. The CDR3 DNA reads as TGTGCCAGCAGCCCCTGGACAGCGTTTAATGAAAAACTGTTTTTT.

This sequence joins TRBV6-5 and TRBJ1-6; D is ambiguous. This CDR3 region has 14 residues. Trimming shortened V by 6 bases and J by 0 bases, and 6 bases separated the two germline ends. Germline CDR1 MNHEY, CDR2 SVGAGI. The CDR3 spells CASRRSSYNSPLHF. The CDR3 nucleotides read TGTGCCAGCAGGAGGAGCTCCTATAATTCACCCCTCCACTTT.

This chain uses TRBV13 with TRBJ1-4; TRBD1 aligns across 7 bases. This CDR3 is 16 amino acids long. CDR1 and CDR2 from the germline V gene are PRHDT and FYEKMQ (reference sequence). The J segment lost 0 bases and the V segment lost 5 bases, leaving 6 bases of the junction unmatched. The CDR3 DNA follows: TGTGCCAGCAGCATCGGGACAGCCGCAACTAATGAAAAACTGTTTTTT. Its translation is CASSIGTAATNEKLFF.

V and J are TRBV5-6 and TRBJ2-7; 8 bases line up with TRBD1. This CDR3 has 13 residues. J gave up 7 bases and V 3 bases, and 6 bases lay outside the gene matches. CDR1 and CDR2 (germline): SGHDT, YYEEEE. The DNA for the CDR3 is TGTGCCAGCAGCTGGGACAGGTCCGGGGAGCAGTACTTC. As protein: CASSWDRSGEQYF.